This TCR beta chain is from a study of cytomegalovirus exposure and HLA in healthy donors. Points from the study as a whole: What a later analysis reportedly showed was that an Asian-associated ancestry cluster had fewer N-insertions than the roughly 700-donor mean. Most likely, a cluster of highly shared sequence variants arose as a sequencing artifact.

PCR was performed using 60 Vbeta and 13 Jbeta primers. Generated by immunoSEQ multiplex PCR, the TCRdb table keeps only in-frame clones and is missing some. The sample records around 130,000 clones, 65% to 90% being singletons. Germline assignment: CDR1 SGHNT and CDR2 YYREEE (reference sequence). J lost 3 bases, V lost 4 bases, and 5 bases had no gene match. The CDR3 has 17 amino acids. On this clone: Its target is not known.

The V and J genes are TRBV5-4 and TRBJ2-3; TRBD2 aligns across 16 bases. This receptor was obtained from a male donor in good health and CMV-seropositive. Sequenced input: PBMCs. The CDR3 protein is CASSGTSGRARTDTQYF. The CDR3 nucleotides read TGTGCCAGCAGCGGGACTAGCGGGAGGGCCCGGACAGATACGCAGTATTTT.